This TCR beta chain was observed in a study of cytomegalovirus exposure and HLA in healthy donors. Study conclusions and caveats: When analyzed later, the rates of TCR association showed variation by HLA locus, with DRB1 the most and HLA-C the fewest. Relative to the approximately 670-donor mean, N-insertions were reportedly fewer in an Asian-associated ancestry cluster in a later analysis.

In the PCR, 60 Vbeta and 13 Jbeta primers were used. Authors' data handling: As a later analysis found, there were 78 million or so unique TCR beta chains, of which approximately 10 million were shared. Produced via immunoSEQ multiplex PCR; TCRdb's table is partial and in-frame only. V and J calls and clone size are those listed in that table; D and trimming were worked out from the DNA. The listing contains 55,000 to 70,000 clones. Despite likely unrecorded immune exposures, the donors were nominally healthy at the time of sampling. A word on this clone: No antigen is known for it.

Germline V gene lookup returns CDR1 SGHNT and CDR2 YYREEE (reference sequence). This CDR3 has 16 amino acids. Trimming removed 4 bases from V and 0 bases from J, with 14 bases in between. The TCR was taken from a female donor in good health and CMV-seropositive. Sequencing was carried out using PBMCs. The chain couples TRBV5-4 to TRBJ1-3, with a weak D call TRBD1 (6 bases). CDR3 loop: CASSRDRSFSGNTIYF. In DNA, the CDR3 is TGTGCCAGCAGCCGAGACAGGTCGTTCTCTGGAAACACCATATATTTT.